The 30 T cell receptor beta chains given below trace back to one sample, sequenced in a study of cytomegalovirus exposure and HLA in healthy donors. The repertoire was sequenced with immunoSEQ multiplex PCR; TCRdb's copy has only in-frame clones and lacks some. The data show 110,000 or so clones, approximately 91% seen once. Sequencing was performed on PBMCs. These receptors originate from a man aged 18 to 30 in good health and CMV-seropositive.

J is TRBJ2-5 and V is TRBV12-5, with 12 bases identical to TRBD2. The germline CDR1 and CDR2 sequences are LGHNT and FRNRAP. This CDR3 comprises 16 residues. J lost 4 bases, V lost 2 bases, and 5 bases had no gene match. In nucleotides, the CDR3 is TGTGCTAGTGGTTTGAGACTAGCGGGGGTTGGAGAGACCCAGTACTTC. Encoded protein: CASGLRLAGVGETQYF.

The rearrangement uses TRBV5-1 and TRBJ2-7; 9 nucleotides align to TRBD1. Trimming cost V 4 bases and J 3 bases; bases outside gene matches: 8. The CDR3 is 15 amino acids. Per germline, CDR1 SGHRS and CDR2 YFSETQ. CDR3 region: CASSQTGTGNYEQYF. The CDR3 DNA reads as TGCGCCAGCAGCCAAACCGGGACAGGGAACTACGAGCAGTACTTC.

This chain uses TRBV11-3 with TRBJ2-1, with D tentatively TRBD2 (7 bases). Germline V lookup: CDR1 SGHNT, CDR2 YENEEA. The CDR3 contains 15 residues. The V and J ends lost 4 bases and 0 bases respectively, with 10 bases between them. Written as DNA, the CDR3 is TGTGCCAGCAGCTCCGGGGGGCCCTCCTACAATGAGCAGTTCTTC. Translation gives CASSSGGPSYNEQFF.

V is TRBV27 and J is TRBJ2-3, with a tentative D call TRBD1 (5 bases). Germline values: CDR1 MNHEY, CDR2 SMNVEV (reference sequence). The ends were cut back, 4 bases at V and 6 bases at J, with 5 bases in the middle. The CDR3 covers 11 residues. CDR3 nucleotide sequence: TGTGCCAGCAGTTCAGGGGATACGCAGTATTTT. Protein sequence: CASSSGDTQYF.

The chain links TRBV5-1 to TRBJ1-2; possible D gene TRBD1, 6 bases. Deletions cut 8 bases from V and 5 bases from J, with 22 bases between. This CDR3 is built from 15 residues. Germline V CDR1 and CDR2: SGHRS, YFSETQ. CDR3 bases: TGCGCCAGTAACCCGGGGGGCCTTGGTTTTTATGGCTACACCTTC. Its protein product is CASNPGGLGFYGYTF.

This clone is a singleton in its sample. The chain combines TRBV19 with TRBJ1-1, with no clear D. V lost 2 bases and J 1 base, leaving 8 bases between the germline ends. Germline-derived CDR1 and CDR2 are LNHDA and SQIVND (reference sequence). The CDR3 consists of 14 residues. The CDR3 here is CASSISRQNTEAFF. CDR3 nucleotide sequence: TGTGCCAGTAGTATATCCCGACAGAACACTGAAGCTTTCTTT. The full variable domain, rest sourced from reference TRBV19 and TRBJ1-1, is DGGITQSPKYLFRKEGQNVTLSCEQNLNHDAMYWYRQDPGQGLRLIYYSQIVNDFQKGDIAEGYSVSREKKESFPLTVTSAQKNPTAFYLCASSISRQNTEAFFGQGTRLTVV.

This chain links TRBV7-9 with TRBJ2-1, with D possibly matching TRBD1 (6 bases). Trimming pared 5 bases from V and 7 bases from J, leaving 15 bases between. CDR3 length: 14 amino acids. CDR1 is SEHNR and CDR2 is FQNEAQ in the germline V gene (reference sequence). The CDR3 reads CASSPFLGANEQFF. CDR3 nucleotides: TGTGCCAGCAGCCCCTTTCTGGGGGCAAATGAGCAGTTCTTC.

The chain links TRBV10-2 to TRBJ1-6; no definite D call. The length of the CDR3 is 15 residues. CDR1 is WSHSY and CDR2 is SAAADI in the germline V gene. With 10 bases removed from V and 5 bases from J, the gap between germline ends came to 18 bases. In DNA form, the CDR3 reads TGCGCCACTACCGGGAGTAATCGTCATAATTCACCCCTCCACTTT. Translated, it gives CATTGSNRHNSPLHF.

DNA of the CDR3: TGTGCCAGCACGGGGACAGGGAGCACAGATACGCAGTATTTT. This sequence encodes CASTGTGSTDTQYF. This rearrangement joins TRBV6-1 to TRBJ2-3, with 9 bases matching TRBD1. The CDR3 runs to 14 residues. J gave up 0 bases and V 7 bases, and 2 bases lay outside the gene matches. In germline, CDR1 is MNHNS, CDR2 SASEGT.

The gene calls are TRBV4-1 and TRBJ1-6, with D tentatively TRBD1 (5 bases). The ends were cut back, 0 bases at V and 10 bases at J, with 22 bases in the middle. The CDR3 has 18 residues. Germline CDR1 MGHRA, CDR2 YSYEKL. The CDR3 region is CASSQEIMVGAGGSPLHF. CDR3 DNA sequence: TGCGCCAGCAGCCAAGAAATTATGGTAGGGGCGGGGGGGTCACCCCTCCACTTT.

The rearrangement links TRBV4-2 to TRBJ2-2; 8 bases fit TRBD1. Germline V CDR1 and CDR2: LGHNA, YNFKEQ. The CDR3 loop spans 18 amino acids. With 3 bases clipped from V and 0 bases from J, the junction kept 9 bases outside the gene matches. CDR3 DNA sequence: TGTGCCAGCAGCCAGGGGTGGGACAGGACAGCGAACACCGGGGAGCTGTTTTTT. This sequence encodes CASSQGWDRTANTGELFF.

Of note for this clone: Other DNA variants within this sample encode the same CDR3. The rearrangement uses TRBV7-2 and TRBJ2-1; no clear D gene. Germline-derived CDR1 and CDR2 are SGHTA and FQGNSA. Deletions cut 5 bases from V and 0 bases from J, with 5 bases between. This CDR3 contains 13 residues. CDR3 in amino acids: CASSPSSYNEQFF. The CDR3 DNA follows: TGTGCCAGCAGCCCGAGCTCCTACAATGAGCAGTTCTTC.

The chain couples TRBV27 to TRBJ2-1; 9 bases align to TRBD2. Germline assignment: CDR1 MNHEY and CDR2 SMNVEV (reference sequence). The V and J ends lost 4 bases and 6 bases, in that order; junction bases with no gene match: 7. The CDR3 is 15 residues long. The DNA for the CDR3 is TGTGCCAGCAGTTGGGGCGGCGGGGGGGCCAATGAGCAGTTCTTC. Its protein product is CASSWGGGGANEQFF.

CDR3 protein: CAWSLGTGGFYEQYF. The CDR3, as DNA: TGTGCCTGGAGTTTGGGGACAGGGGGCTTCTACGAGCAGTACTTC. The chain uses TRBV30 and TRBJ2-7, with TRBD1 matching over 12 bases. The J segment lost 3 bases and the V segment lost 2 bases, leaving 5 bases of the junction unmatched. The CDR3 length is 15 residues. From germline, CDR1 is GTSNPN and CDR2 SVGIG (reference sequence).

In this sample, this clone turned up once. V usage is TRBV11-2 and J usage is TRBJ2-7, with D perhaps TRBD2 (6 bases). This CDR3 is built from 14 residues. Trimming removed 0 bases from V and 7 bases from J, with 13 bases in between. Germline loops: CDR1 SGHAT, CDR2 FQNNGV. CDR3 in amino acids: CASSLDGTLGEQYF. DNA for the CDR3: TGTGCCAGCAGCTTAGATGGGACTTTGGGAGAGCAGTACTTC.

This clone appeared a single time. The V gene is TRBV5-1, the J gene TRBJ2-7; 7 nucleotides match TRBD1. Trimming took 4 bases from V and 1 from J; bases not matched to a gene: 5. Germline V CDR1 and CDR2: SGHRS, YFSETQ. CDR3 size: 14 residues. The CDR3 reads CASSRDRGSYEQYF. The CDR3 DNA follows: TGCGCCAGCAGCCGGGACAGAGGGTCCTACGAGCAGTACTTC.

About this clone itself: This sequence may be a read error, since a much larger clone differs from it by one base. This same CDR3 is encoded by further DNA sequences in the sample. CDR3 DNA: TGTGCCAGCAGCCAAGATGGGACTAGCGGGGGGTACGAGCAGTACTTC. It encodes CASSQDGTSGGYEQYF. The rearrangement links TRBV4-2 to TRBJ2-7; TRBD2 aligns across 15 bases. Trimming cost V 0 bases and J 4 bases; bases outside gene matches: 1. Germline values: CDR1 LGHNA, CDR2 YNFKEQ. CDR3 length: 16 residues.

The J gene is TRBJ2-5, the V gene TRBV6-5, with no clear D. Trimming removed 0 bases from V and 5 bases from J, with 10 bases in between. This CDR3 spans 14 amino acids. From germline, CDR1 is MNHEY and CDR2 SVGAGI. The CDR3 is CASSYSAARETQYF. CDR3 nucleotides: TGTGCCAGCAGTTACTCTGCGGCCCGTGAGACCCAGTACTTC.

The J gene is TRBJ1-2, the V gene TRBV4-2, with TRBD1 matching 12 bases. The CDR3 is 18 residues long. The germline V gene has CDR1 LGHNA and CDR2 YNFKEQ. V was clipped by 5 bases and J by 0 bases; unmatched bases: 10. For the CDR3, the DNA is TGTGCCAGCAGCGCCCCCGGGACAGGGGGCGATGCTAACTATGGCTACACCTTC. This sequence encodes CASSAPGTGGDANYGYTF.

The J gene is TRBJ1-6, the V gene TRBV2; 7 bases align to TRBD1. In germline, CDR1 is SNHLY, CDR2 FYNNEI. Losses at the gene ends were 6 bases for V and 3 bases for J; bases not matched to a gene: 8. CDR3 length equals 16 residues. CDR3 in amino acids: CASSPGQRFYNSPLHF. For the CDR3, the DNA is TGTGCCAGCAGCCCGGGACAGAGGTTCTATAATTCACCCCTCCACTTT.

The chain employs TRBV28 and TRBJ2-6; D might be TRBD1 (5 bases). V was pared by 8 bases and J by 2 bases, with 16 bases between. The CDR3 runs 16 residues. CDR1 is MDHEN and CDR2 is SYDVKM in the germline V gene. The CDR3 coding sequence is TGTGCCAGCGGTCACGAGGTAGGGGCTGGGGCCAACGTCCTGACTTTC. Translation gives CASGHEVGAGANVLTF. The complete variable domain, with remaining parts taken from reference TRBV28 and TRBJ2-6, reads DVKVTQSSRYLVKRTGEKVFLECVQDMDHENMFWYRQDPGLGLRLIYFSYDVKMKEKGDIPEGYSVSREKKERFSLILESASTNQTSMYLCASGHEVGAGANVLTFGAGSRLTVL.

The chain recombines TRBV2 with TRBJ1-1; a possible D gene is TRBD1 (5 bases). The CDR3 runs to 14 residues. V was shortened by 7 bases and J by 0 bases, with 12 bases between the two germline ends. The germline CDR1 and CDR2 sequences are SNHLY and FYNNEI. In DNA form, the CDR3 reads TGTGCCAGCATAGACAGCATTTTGAACACTGAAGCTTTCTTT. Amino acid sequence: CASIDSILNTEAFF.

This rearrangement joins TRBV4-1 to TRBJ1-5; TRBD1 aligns across 9 bases. This CDR3 is 15 amino acids long. Germline V gene data show CDR1 as MGHRA and CDR2 as YSYEKL. The J segment lost 3 bases and the V segment lost 4 bases, leaving 4 bases of the junction unmatched. The CDR3 sequence is CASSRGTGYNQPQHF. The CDR3 DNA follows: TGCGCCAGCAGCCGAGGGACAGGGTACAATCAGCCCCAGCATTTT.

The chain couples TRBV28 to TRBJ1-1; TRBD1 is a possible D gene (5 bases). The CDR3 has 13 residues. Deletions cut 3 bases from V and 1 base from J, with 6 bases between. Looked up from germline, CDR1 is MDHEN and CDR2 is SYDVKM. CDR3 DNA: TGTGCCAGCAGTTTGGGGGGGAACACTGAAGCTTTCTTT. Its translation is CASSLGGNTEAFF. The full variable domain, its missing parts supplied by reference TRBV28 and TRBJ1-1, is DVKVTQSSRYLVKRTGEKVFLECVQDMDHENMFWYRQDPGLGLRLIYFSYDVKMKEKGDIPEGYSVSREKKERFSLILESASTNQTSMYLCASSLGGNTEAFFGQGTRLTVV.

CDR3 amino acids: CASSTTQGEDGYTF. CDR3 sequence (DNA): TGTGCCAGCAGCACAACACAGGGAGAGGATGGCTACACCTTC. The V and J genes are TRBV7-9 and TRBJ1-2, with D perhaps TRBD1 (6 bases). V was shortened by 5 bases and J by 6 bases, with 16 bases between the two germline ends. This CDR3 is 14 amino acids long. Germline lookup yields CDR1 SEHNR and CDR2 FQNEAQ (reference sequence).

The chain uses TRBV5-6 and TRBJ1-4; no reliable D call. CDR1 is SGHDT and CDR2 is YYEEEE in the germline V gene. The V gene lost 1 base and the J gene lost 8 bases, with 9 bases spanning the gap. The CDR3 is made up of 13 amino acids. This chain's CDR3 is CASSLRSYEKLFF. CDR3 DNA sequence: TGTGCCAGCAGCTTGCGGAGCTACGAAAAACTGTTTTTT.

V and J are TRBV7-9 and TRBJ2-1, with 13 bases aligning to TRBD2. J lost 4 bases, V lost 5 bases, and 2 bases had no gene match. This CDR3 is 15 amino acids long. Germline V gene lookup returns CDR1 SEHNR and CDR2 FQNEAQ (reference sequence). This chain's CDR3 is CASSTSGGAYNEQFF. Here the CDR3 DNA reads TGTGCCAGCAGCACTAGCGGGGGGGCTTACAATGAGCAGTTCTTC. Together with reference TRBV7-9 and TRBJ2-1, the CDR3 gives the full variable domain: DTGVSQNPRHKITKRGQNVTFRCDPISEHNRLYWYRQTLGQGPEFLTYFQNEAQLEKSRLLSDRFSAERPKGSFSTLEIQRTEQGDSAMYLCASSTSGGAYNEQFFGPGTRLTVL.

This chain connects TRBV5-5 to TRBJ2-7; 9 bases agree with TRBD2. The J segment lost 7 bases and the V segment lost 3 bases, leaving 8 bases of the junction unmatched. The V gene's germline CDR1 is SGHKS and CDR2 YYEKEE (reference sequence). The CDR3 extends over 14 amino acids. CDR3: CASSWTSESREQYF. In DNA, the CDR3 is TGTGCCAGCAGCTGGACTAGCGAATCTCGAGAGCAGTACTTC.

This clone was detected only once. The gene calls are TRBV6-5 and TRBJ1-2; D is uncertain. V was shortened by 8 bases and J by 4 bases, with 8 bases between the two germline ends. CDR1 is MNHEY, CDR2 SVGAGI, per germline. The CDR3 is 11 residues long. CDR3 sequence reads: CASASGYGYTF. The DNA for the CDR3 is TGTGCCAGCGCCTCAGGCTATGGCTACACCTTC.

V is TRBV6-1 and J is TRBJ2-7, with a possible D match to TRBD2 (5 bases). The germline V gene encodes CDR1 MNHNS and CDR2 SASEGT. The length of the CDR3 is 15 residues. V was cut by 0 bases and J by 4 bases, with 13 bases left in between. In DNA form, the CDR3 reads TGTGCCAGCAGTGAAGCCCACTCGGGGAGTTACGAGCAGTACTTC. As protein: CASSEAHSGSYEQYF.